Included here is one TCR beta chain sequence, with context. Per the original data handling: Using reference gene primer amplification, nucleated cell counts were estimated. Clones were read by immunoSEQ multiplex PCR, and TCRdb kept only the in-frame ones, dropping some. The D gene and trimming were derived from the DNA, and the V and J assignments and clone size from that table. In the table there are roughly 80,000 clones, more than 85% of which are singletons. This entry belongs to a study of blood T cell repertoires in COVID-19. The overall study: Spain, Italy and the United States supplied samples that represented acute and convalescent COVID-19. Sample material is recorded as cDNA or gDNA derived from T cells, B-cell-depleted T cells, or PBMCs.

Trimming stripped 4 bases from V and 11 bases from J, with 24 bases between. Germline V gene data show CDR1 as SGHDT and CDR2 as YYEEEE. The CDR3 runs to 15 residues. The sample comprised peripheral blood. This TCR came from a man aged 55 to 70 with acute or convalescent COVID-19. The V call is TRBV5-6, the J call TRBJ1-1; D remains ambiguous. CDR3 sequence reads: CASSPPGRVNELAFF. The CDR3 DNA is TGTGCCAGCAGCCCCCCGGGTCGTGTCAACGAATTGGCTTTCTTT.